This section outlines one TCR beta chain sequence together with its context. Antigen specificity is unknown. This sample stems from a study of CXCR3-negative and CXCR3-positive naive CD8 T cells. Study information: Total TRB output reached some 130 million reads, about 1.5 +/- 0.3 million per library.

CDR1 and CDR2 from the germline V gene are MDHEN and SYDVKM. The CDR3 loop spans 15 amino acids. Sorts that each held around 300,000 cells were run in triplicate for every CD8+ T cell subset. Study-wide results and caveats: The level of CXCR3 expression partially decreased after cryopreservation; the majority of assays used fresh PBMCs.

The study made its TRB cDNA libraries by 5' RACE, adding UMI labels. From its re-call of the 5' RACE reads, TCRdb lists each CDR3 protein once, without DNA. This sample's clone table lists approximately 52,000 distinct CDR3 sequences. The chain combines TRBV28 with TRBJ2-3. The receptor comes from a human donor in good health. Some clones in this sample may be carry-over from other donors' samples. Sequencing was carried out using memory CD8+ T cells from blood. CDR3 loop: CASSLGPTSTDTQYF.